This entry features one TCR beta chain sequence. What it recognizes is unknown. This record belongs to a study of shared clonotypes between healthy human individuals. Whole-study findings and limits: Unshared clonotypes carried lower generation probabilities than those common to all four donors. On the whole, naive subsets had larger estimated richness than memory subsets had.

A CD45RA+ naive subset and a CD45RA-negative memory subset were split from CD4+ cells. Evenly divided among several immunoSEQ plates was the genomic DNA of each subset. Assay used: immunoSEQ multiplex PCR; TCRdb lists only in-frame clones, some missing. The data contain over a million clones, 60% to 80% of them singletons. The CDR3 is 13 amino acids. V lost 1 base, J lost 7 bases, and 11 bases lay in between. Germline assignment: CDR1 SGHNT and CDR2 YYREEE (reference sequence). The chain is built from TRBV5-4 and TRBJ2-5; TRBD2 is a possible D gene (5 bases). The sequenced material came from memory CD4+ T cells sorted from blood. Stated subset: CD45RA-negative fraction. This TCR was recovered from a man younger than 35 in good health. This CDR3 is CASSLFGVGTQYF. The CDR3 DNA reads as TGTGCCAGCAGCTTGTTCGGGGTTGGGACCCAGTACTTC. Full variable domain (outside the CDR3, taken from reference TRBV5-4 and TRBJ2-5): ETGVTQSPTHLIKTRGQQVTLRCSSQSGHNTVSWYQQALGQGPQFIFQYYREEENGRGNFPPRFSGLQFPNYSSELNVNALELDDSALYLCASSLFGVGTQYFGPGTRLLVL.